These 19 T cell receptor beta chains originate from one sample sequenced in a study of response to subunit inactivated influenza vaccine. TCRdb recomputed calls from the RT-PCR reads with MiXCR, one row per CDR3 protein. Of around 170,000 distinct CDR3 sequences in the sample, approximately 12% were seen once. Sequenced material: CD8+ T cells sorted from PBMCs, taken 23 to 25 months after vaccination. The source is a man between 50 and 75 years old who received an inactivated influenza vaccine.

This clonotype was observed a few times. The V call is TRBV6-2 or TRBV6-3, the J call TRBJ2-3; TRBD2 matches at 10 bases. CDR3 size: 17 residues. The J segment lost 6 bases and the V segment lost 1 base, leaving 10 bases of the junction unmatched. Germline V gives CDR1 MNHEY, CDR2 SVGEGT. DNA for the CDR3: TGTGCCAGCAGTTACTTTCGGACTAGCGGCCTCAGGGATACGCAGTATTTT. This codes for CASSYFRTSGLRDTQYF.

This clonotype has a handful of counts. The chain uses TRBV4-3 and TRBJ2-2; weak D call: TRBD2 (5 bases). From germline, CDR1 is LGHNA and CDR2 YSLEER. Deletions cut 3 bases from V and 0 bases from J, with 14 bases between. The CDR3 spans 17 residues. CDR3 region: CASSHQGLAANTGELFF. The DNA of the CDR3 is TGCGCCAGCAGCCATCAAGGACTTGCCGCGAACACCGGGGAGCTGTTTTTT.

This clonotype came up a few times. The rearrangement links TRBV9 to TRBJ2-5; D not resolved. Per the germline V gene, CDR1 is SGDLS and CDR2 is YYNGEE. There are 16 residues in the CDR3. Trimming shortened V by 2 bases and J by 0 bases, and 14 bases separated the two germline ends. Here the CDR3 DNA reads TGTGCCAGCAGCGTTTACCGCTCTTCGTACCAAGAGACCCAGTACTTC. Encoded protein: CASSVYRSSYQETQYF.

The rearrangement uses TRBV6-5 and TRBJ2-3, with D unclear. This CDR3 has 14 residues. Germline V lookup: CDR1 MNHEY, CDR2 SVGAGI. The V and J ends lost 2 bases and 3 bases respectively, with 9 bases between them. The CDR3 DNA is TGTGCCAGCAGTTACGCGGATAGGACAGATACGCAGTATTTT. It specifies CASSYADRTDTQYF.

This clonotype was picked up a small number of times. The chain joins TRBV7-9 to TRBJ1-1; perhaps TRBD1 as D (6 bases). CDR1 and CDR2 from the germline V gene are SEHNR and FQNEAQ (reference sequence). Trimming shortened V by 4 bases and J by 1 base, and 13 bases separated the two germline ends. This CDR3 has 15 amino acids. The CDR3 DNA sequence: TGTGCCAGCAGCTCCAGGGGAGTTGGGAACACTGAAGCTTTCTTT. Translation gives CASSSRGVGNTEAFF. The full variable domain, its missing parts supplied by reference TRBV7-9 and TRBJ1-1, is DTGVSQNPRHKITKRGQNVTFRCDPISEHNRLYWYRQTLGQGPEFLTYFQNEAQLEKSRLLSDRFSAERPKGSFSTLEIQRTEQGDSAMYLCASSSRGVGNTEAFFGQGTRLTVV.

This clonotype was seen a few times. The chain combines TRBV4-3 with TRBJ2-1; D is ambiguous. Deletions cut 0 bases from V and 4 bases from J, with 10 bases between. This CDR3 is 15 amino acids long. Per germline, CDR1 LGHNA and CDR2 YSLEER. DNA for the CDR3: TGCGCCAGCAGCCAAGAGCGGCTAACTTACAATGAGCAGTTCTTC. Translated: CASSQERLTYNEQFF.

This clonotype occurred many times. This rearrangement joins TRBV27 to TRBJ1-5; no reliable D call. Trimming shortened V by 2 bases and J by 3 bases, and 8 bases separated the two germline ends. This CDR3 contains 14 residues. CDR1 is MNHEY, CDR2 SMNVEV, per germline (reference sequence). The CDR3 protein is CASSLVGSNQPQHF. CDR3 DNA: TGTGCCAGCAGTTTAGTGGGTTCCAATCAGCCCCAGCATTTT.

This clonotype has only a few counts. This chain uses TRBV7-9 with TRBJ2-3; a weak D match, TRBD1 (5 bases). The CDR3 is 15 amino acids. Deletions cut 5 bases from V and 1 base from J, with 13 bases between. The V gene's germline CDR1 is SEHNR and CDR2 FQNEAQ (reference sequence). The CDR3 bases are TGTGCCAGCAGCGCCCAGGGTTATGGCACAGATACGCAGTATTTT. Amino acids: CASSAQGYGTDTQYF. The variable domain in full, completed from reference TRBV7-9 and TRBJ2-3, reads DTGVSQNPRHKITKRGQNVTFRCDPISEHNRLYWYRQTLGQGPEFLTYFQNEAQLEKSRLLSDRFSAERPKGSFSTLEIQRTEQGDSAMYLCASSAQGYGTDTQYFGPGTRLTVL.

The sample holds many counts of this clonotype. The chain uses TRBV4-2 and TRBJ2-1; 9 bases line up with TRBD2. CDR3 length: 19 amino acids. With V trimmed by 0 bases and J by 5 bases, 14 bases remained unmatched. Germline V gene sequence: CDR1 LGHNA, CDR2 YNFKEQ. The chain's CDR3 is CASSQDRTFVAGEDNEQFF. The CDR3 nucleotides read TGTGCCAGCAGCCAAGATCGGACGTTCGTAGCGGGGGAGGACAATGAGCAGTTCTTC.

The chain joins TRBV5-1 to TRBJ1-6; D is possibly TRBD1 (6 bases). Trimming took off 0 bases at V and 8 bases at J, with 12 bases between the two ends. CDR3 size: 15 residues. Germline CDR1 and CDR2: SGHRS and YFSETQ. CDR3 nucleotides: TGCGCCAGCAGCTTGGGGGGGGGGCGAGATTCACCCCTCCACTTT. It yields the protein CASSLGGGRDSPLHF. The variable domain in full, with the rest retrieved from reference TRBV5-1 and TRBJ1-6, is KAGVTQTPRYLIKTRGQQVTLSCSPISGHRSVSWYQQTPGQGLQFLFEYFSETQRNKGNFPGRFSGRQFSNSRSEMNVSTLELGDSALYLCASSLGGGRDSPLHFGNGTRLTVT.

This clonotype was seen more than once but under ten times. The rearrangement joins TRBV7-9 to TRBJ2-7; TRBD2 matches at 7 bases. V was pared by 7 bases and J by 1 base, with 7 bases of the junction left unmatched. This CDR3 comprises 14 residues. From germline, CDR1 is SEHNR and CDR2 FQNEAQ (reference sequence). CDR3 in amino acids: CASIGTGRSYEQYF. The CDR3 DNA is TGTGCCAGCATTGGGACCGGGAGGTCCTACGAGCAGTACTTC.

The CDR3 sequence is CSARRRGRGAFF. DNA for the CDR3: TGCAGTGCTAGACGACGGGGCCGTGGAGCTTTCTTT. The chain links TRBV20-1 to TRBJ1-1, with a weak D call TRBD1 (5 bases). CDR3 length: 12 amino acids. Between the trimmed V and J ends, which lost 2 bases and 10 bases, there was a span of 14 bases. In germline, CDR1 is DFQATT, CDR2 SNEGSKA (reference sequence).

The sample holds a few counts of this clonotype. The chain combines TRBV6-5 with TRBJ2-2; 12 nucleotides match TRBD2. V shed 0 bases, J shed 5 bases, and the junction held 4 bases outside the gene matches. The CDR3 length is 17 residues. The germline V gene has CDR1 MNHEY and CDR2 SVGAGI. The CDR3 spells CASSYSFLAGGTGELFF. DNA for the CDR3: TGTGCCAGCAGTTACTCGTTCCTAGCGGGGGGGACCGGGGAGCTGTTTTTT.

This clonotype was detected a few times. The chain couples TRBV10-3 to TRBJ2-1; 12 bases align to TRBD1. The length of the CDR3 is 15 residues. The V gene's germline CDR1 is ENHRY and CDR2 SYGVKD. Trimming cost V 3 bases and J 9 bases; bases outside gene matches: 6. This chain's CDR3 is CAISDPGTGGSEQFF. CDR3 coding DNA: TGTGCCATCAGTGACCCCGGGACAGGGGGCAGTGAGCAGTTCTTC.

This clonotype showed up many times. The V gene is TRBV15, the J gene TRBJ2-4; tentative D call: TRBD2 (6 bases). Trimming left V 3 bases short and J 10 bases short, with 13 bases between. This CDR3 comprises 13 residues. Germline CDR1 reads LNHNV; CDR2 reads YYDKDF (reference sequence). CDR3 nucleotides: TGTGCCACCAGCAGCCGACTAGTTAAGATTCAGTACTTC. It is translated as CATSSRLVKIQYF.

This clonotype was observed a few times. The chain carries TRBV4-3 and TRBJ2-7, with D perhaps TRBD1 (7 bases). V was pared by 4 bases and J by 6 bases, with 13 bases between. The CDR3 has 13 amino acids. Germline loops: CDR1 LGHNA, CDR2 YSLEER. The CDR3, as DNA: TGCGCCAGCAGCCGGGGCAGGGGGGTCGAGCAGTACTTC. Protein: CASSRGRGVEQYF.

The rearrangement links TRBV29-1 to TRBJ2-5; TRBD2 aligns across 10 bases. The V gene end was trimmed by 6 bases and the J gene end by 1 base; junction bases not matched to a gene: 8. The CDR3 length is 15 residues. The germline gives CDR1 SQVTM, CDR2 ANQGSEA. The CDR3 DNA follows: TGCAGCGTAGACCCTGGGACTAGCGCCCAAGAGACCCAGTACTTC. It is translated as CSVDPGTSAQETQYF.

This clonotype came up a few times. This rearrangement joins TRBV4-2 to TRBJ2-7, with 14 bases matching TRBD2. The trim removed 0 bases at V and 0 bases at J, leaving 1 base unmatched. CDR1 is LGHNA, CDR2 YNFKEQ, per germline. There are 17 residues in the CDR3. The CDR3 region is CASSQEGLAGASYEQYF. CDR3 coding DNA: TGTGCCAGCAGCCAAGAGGGACTAGCGGGAGCCTCCTACGAGCAGTACTTC.

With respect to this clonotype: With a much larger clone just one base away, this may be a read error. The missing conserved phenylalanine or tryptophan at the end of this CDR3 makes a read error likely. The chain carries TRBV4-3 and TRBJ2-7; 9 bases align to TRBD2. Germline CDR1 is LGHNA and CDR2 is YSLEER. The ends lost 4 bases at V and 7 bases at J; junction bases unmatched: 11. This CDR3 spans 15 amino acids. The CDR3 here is CASSRERGDLWEQYS. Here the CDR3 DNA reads TGCGCCAGCAGCCGAGAGCGGGGGGACCTCTGGGAGCAGTACTCC.